The clone carrying this TCR beta chain was found once. The target antigen is unknown. The data originate from a study of OX40 agonist ivuxolimab in advanced cancers. Whole-study results and caveats: Still undetermined is the antigen specificity of the expanded peripheral T cells.

The CDR3 spans 14 residues. Trimming cost V 6 bases and J 7 bases; bases outside gene matches: 6. CDR1 MNHEY and CDR2 SVGAGI come from the germline V gene. Assay: immunoSEQ multiplex PCR; the TCRdb copy retains only in-frame clones and omits some. This sample yields tens of thousands of clones, of which about four fifths are seen a single time; approximately 26% belongs to the top ten. The J gene is TRBJ1-4, the V gene TRBV6-5; 9 positions match TRBD1. The specimen was CD4+ or CD8+ T cells sorted from blood, collected in a trial of the OX40 agonist ivuxolimab. The source of this sequence is an adult with an advanced solid tumor such as melanoma, head and neck, liver or kidney cancer. CDR3 coding DNA: TGTGCCAGCAGCCTCGACAGGGGGAGTGAAAAACTGTTTTTT. Its protein is CASSLDRGSEKLFF.